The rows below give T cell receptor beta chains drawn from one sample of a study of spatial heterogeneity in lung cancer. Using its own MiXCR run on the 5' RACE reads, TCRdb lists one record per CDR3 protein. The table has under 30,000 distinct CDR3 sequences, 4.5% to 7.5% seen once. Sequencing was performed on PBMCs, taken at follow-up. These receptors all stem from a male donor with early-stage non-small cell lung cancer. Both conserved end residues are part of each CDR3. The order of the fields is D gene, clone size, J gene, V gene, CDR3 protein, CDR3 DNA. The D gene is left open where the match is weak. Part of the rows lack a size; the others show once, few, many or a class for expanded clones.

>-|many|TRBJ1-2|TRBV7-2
CASSLAPTANYGYTF
TGTGCCAGCAGCTTAGCGCCGACAGCTAACTATGGCTACACCTTC
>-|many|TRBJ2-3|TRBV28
CASSKEVSPLITDTQYF
TGTGCCAGCAGTAAGGAGGTTAGTCCACTGATCACAGATACGCAGTATTTT
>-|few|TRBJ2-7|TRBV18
CASSPSQGGRQYF
TGTGCCAGCTCACCATCTCAGGGGGGCAGGCAGTACTTC
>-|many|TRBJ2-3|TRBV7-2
CASSLSLGANTDTQYF
TGTGCCAGCAGCTTAAGTCTCGGCGCGAACACAGATACGCAGTATTTT
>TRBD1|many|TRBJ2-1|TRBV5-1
CASSLLGQGAGEQFF
TGCGCCAGCAGCTTGTTGGGACAGGGGGCTGGTGAGCAGTTCTTC
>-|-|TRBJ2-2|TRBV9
CASSLGSGTGELFF
TGTGCCAGCAGCCTGGGGTCGGGAACCGGGGAGCTGTTTTTT
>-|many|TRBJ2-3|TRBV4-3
CASSQPSGADTQYF
TGCGCCAGCAGCCAGCCCTCGGGGGCAGATACGCAGTATTTT
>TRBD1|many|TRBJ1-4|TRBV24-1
CALRDRAATNEKLFF
TGTGCCCTCCGGGACAGAGCCGCAACTAATGAAAAACTGTTTTTT
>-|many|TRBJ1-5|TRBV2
CASQTQGYGNQPQHF
TGTGCCAGCCAGACACAGGGATACGGCAATCAGCCCCAGCATTTT
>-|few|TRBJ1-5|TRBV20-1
CSANGHAKCQPQHF
TGCAGTGCCAACGGACACGCCAAATGTCAGCCCCAGCATTTT
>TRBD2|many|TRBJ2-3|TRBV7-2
CASSLAASGGASDTQYF
TGTGCCAGCAGCTTAGCGGCTAGCGGGGGGGCCTCAGATACGCAGTATTTT
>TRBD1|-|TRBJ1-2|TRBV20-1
CSARDPGQGNYGYTF
TGCAGTGCTAGAGATCCCGGACAGGGGAACTATGGCTACACCTTC
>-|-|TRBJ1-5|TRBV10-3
CAIKEGNSNQPQHF
TGTGCCATCAAGGAGGGAAATAGCAATCAGCCCCAGCATTTT
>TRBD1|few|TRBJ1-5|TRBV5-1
CASSPGTANQPQHF
TGCGCCAGCAGCCCTGGGACAGCCAATCAGCCCCAGCATTTT
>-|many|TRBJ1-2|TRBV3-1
CASSPKWGGDNYGYTF
TGTGCCAGCAGCCCCAAATGGGGAGGGGACAACTATGGCTACACCTTC
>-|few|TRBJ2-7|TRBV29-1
CSVLRGLEQYF
TGCAGCGTGCTCAGGGGTCTCGAGCAGTACTTC
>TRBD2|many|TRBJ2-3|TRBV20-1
CSARTSGATDTQYF
TGCAGTGCTCGGACTAGCGGGGCGACAGATACGCAGTATTTT
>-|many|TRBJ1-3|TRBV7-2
CASSLVAGASSGNTIYF
TGTGCCAGCAGCTTAGTGGCAGGGGCCTCCTCTGGAAACACCATATATTTT
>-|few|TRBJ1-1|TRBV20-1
CSARGIGGRNTEAFF
TGCAGTGCTAGAGGCATTGGGGGCAGGAACACTGAAGCTTTCTTT
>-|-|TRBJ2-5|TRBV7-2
CASSPRVVETQYF
TGTGCCAGCAGCCCCCGGGTGGTTGAGACCCAGTACTTC
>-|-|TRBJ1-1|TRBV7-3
CASSLIRGTEAFF
TGTGCCAGCAGCTTAATCAGGGGCACTGAAGCTTTCTTT